This record looks at one T cell receptor beta chain sequence and its context. Its antigen is unknown. These data are taken from a study of beta chain features in type 1 diabetes. Study information: Healthy donors and patients showed comparable age, gender and cell yields.

Overall study findings and caveats: Moderately but significantly shorter TCRB CDR3s were found in Type 1 diabetes patients in all four CD4+ subsets.

Trimming took off 5 bases at V and 6 bases at J, with 21 bases between the two ends. Looked up from germline, CDR1 is SGHAT and CDR2 is FQNNGV. This CDR3 is 16 amino acids long. Expressed TCRB transcripts were sequenced because the isolated RNA had all been reverse transcribed beforehand. Here immunoSEQ multiplex PCR was the method, and the copy in TCRdb shows in-frame clones only, minus some. Found here are under 250,000 clones, 12% to 15% of them singletons; the top ten hold about 0.027%. CD4+ cells of the naive, central memory, regulatory and stem cell-like memory types were sorted via CD45RO/CCR7/CD25/CD127/CD95/CD27.

This sequence originates from a middle-aged woman in good health. Sequencing used naive CD4+ T cells from blood. This rearrangement joins TRBV11-2 to TRBJ2-3; TRBD2 might be the D (6 bases). The CDR3: CASSAVLRGSRDTQYF. The CDR3 DNA sequence: TGTGCCAGCAGCGCCGTCCTGCGGGGTTCGAGGGATACGCAGTATTTT.